A single sample is the source of the 10 T cell receptor beta chains below, sequenced in a study of molecular identifiers for immune sequencing clone quantification. MiXCR was run by TCRdb on the PCR reads, yielding one entry per CDR3 protein. This sample carries hundreds of thousands of distinct CDR3 sequences, over 25% of them seen once, and the ten largest clones take about 0.73%. Sequenced material: naive CD8+ T cells from blood, with Jurkat cell RNA spiked in. Subset given: FACS-sorted CD8+CD4-CCR7+CD45RA+ naive T cells. These TCRs come from a human donor in good health. Some libraries in this study had Jurkat cell RNA spiked in.

This clonotype was seen ten or more times. The rearrangement uses TRBV28 and TRBJ2-7; D remains unclear. Germline values: CDR1 MDHEN, CDR2 SYDVKM. The CDR3 is 10 residues long. Trimming pared 8 bases from V and 4 bases from J, leaving 6 bases between. The CDR3 nucleotides are TGTGCCAGCGGAATGTACGAGCAGTACTTC. The encoded protein is CASGMYEQYF. The full variable domain, in which reference TRBV28 and TRBJ2-7 provide the parts outside the CDR3, is DVKVTQSSRYLVKRTGEKVFLECVQDMDHENMFWYRQDPGLGLRLIYFSYDVKMKEKGDIPEGYSVSREKKERFSLILESASTNQTSMYLCASGMYEQYFGPGTRLTVT.

The rearrangement links TRBV19 to TRBJ1-5; D remains unclear. CDR3 length: 12 amino acids. Trimming cost V 4 bases and J 5 bases, with 6 bases left between them. Germline V gives CDR1 LNHDA, CDR2 SQIVND (reference sequence). CDR3 in DNA: TGTGCCAGTAGTACAGGCCATCAGCCCCAGCATTTT. Residues: CASSTGHQPQHF.

A word on this clonotype: Being one base from a much bigger clone, this may be a read error. The chain has TRBV10-3 and TRBJ1-5; TRBD1 might be the D (6 bases). The CDR3 length is 16 residues. The V gene's germline CDR1 is ENHRY and CDR2 SYGVKD. Written as DNA, the CDR3 is TGTGCCAGCCACATGGACAGAGTGGATAGCAATCAGCCCCAGCAGTTT. Residues: CASHMDRVDSNQPQQF.

A remark on this clonotype: It may be a read error: a sequence one base away is much more abundant. The V call is TRBV7-9, the J call TRBJ2-3; 7 bases align to TRBD1. The J call is in doubt because the DNA end fits TRBJ1-5 better. CDR1 and CDR2 from the germline V gene are SEHNR and FQNEAQ (reference sequence). CDR3 size: 14 residues. The CDR3 reads CASSPSSGTDTQHF. In nucleotides, the CDR3 is TGTGCCAGCAGCCCTAGCTCGGGGACAGATACGCAGCATTTT.

This clonotype has more than one count but fewer than ten. J is TRBJ2-1 and V is TRBV11-2, with TRBD2 identical over 10 bases. The J segment lost 4 bases and the V segment lost 5 bases, leaving 11 bases of the junction unmatched. This CDR3 is built from 17 residues. Germline loops: CDR1 SGHAT, CDR2 FQNNGV. CDR3 loop: CASSLMTGTSVYNEQFF. The CDR3 nucleotides read TGTGCCAGCAGCCTAATGACCGGGACTAGCGTATACAATGAGCAGTTCTTC.

This clonotype was counted many times. This chain connects TRBV7-6 to TRBJ1-3, with 12 bases that match TRBD1. Losses at the gene ends were 2 bases for V and 5 bases for J; bases not matched to a gene: 7. CDR1 SGHVS and CDR2 FNYEAQ come from the germline V gene. This CDR3 has 17 amino acids. CDR3 coding DNA: TGTGCCAGCAGCTTATCGAGGGGGACAGGGGGCCGAAACACCATATATTTT. Its protein product is CASSLSRGTGGRNTIYF.

This clonotype was observed many times. This chain connects TRBV30 to TRBJ2-7, with a tentative D call TRBD2 (7 bases). CDR1 is GTSNPN and CDR2 is SVGIG in the germline V gene (reference sequence). Trimming took 0 bases from V and 5 from J, leaving 11 bases between them. There are 13 residues in the CDR3. The CDR3 region has the DNA TGTGCCTGGAGTGTAGGGGGGGCCCACGAGCAGTACTTC. Translation gives CAWSVGGAHEQYF.

On this clonotype itself: This could be a read error, since a much larger clone is one nucleotide away. The V call is TRBV20-1, the J call TRBJ2-5; TRBD1 agrees at 12 bases. The CDR3 runs to 14 residues. Trimming removed 8 bases from V and 4 bases from J; junction bases left unmatched: 8. Germline V gene data show CDR1 as DFQATT and CDR2 as SNEGSKA (reference sequence). The chain's CDR3 is CSKERDRGPETQYF. The CDR3 coding sequence is TGCAGTAAGGAACGGGACAGGGGGCCAGAGACCCAGTACTTC.

For this clonotype: A much larger clone lies a single base off, so this may be a read error. The conserved phenylalanine or tryptophan normally closing the CDR3 is absent here, so this likely arose from a read error. The rearrangement uses TRBV13 and TRBJ2-3; perhaps TRBD1 as D (6 bases). V shed 11 bases and J shed 1 base, with 16 bases lying between them. CDR3 length: 14 residues. Looked up from germline, CDR1 is PRHDT and CDR2 is FYEKMQ (reference sequence). The CDR3 DNA reads TGTGCCCACTCGCCAGGGGCTCGCACAGATACGCAGTATTTA. Encoded protein: CAHSPGARTDTQYL.

The sample holds a few counts of this clonotype. In DNA, the CDR3 is TGTGCCAGCAGTTCCGCGGGAGGTTTCTACGAGCAGTACTTC. It codes for CASSSAGGFYEQYF. The gene calls are TRBV27 and TRBJ2-7; 8 bases map to TRBD2. The CDR3 length is 14 residues. Trimming cost V 4 bases and J 3 bases; bases outside gene matches: 5. Germline V gives CDR1 MNHEY, CDR2 SMNVEV (reference sequence).